This T cell receptor (beta chain) was retrieved from a study of blood T cells in healthy people across ages. Study-wide findings and caveats: When set beside aged donors, long-lived donors presented more naive CD4+ cells and higher diversity.

To note about this clonotype: Its antigen is as yet unknown.

The authors ran a second PCR of 7 to 11 cycles using a sample-barcoded 5' primer and a J-beta primer mix. Template switching added a 12-random-nucleotide identifier to every cDNA molecule. TCRdb re-derived calls from the 5' RACE reads in MiXCR, one entry per CDR3 protein. This table has about 1.7 million distinct CDR3 sequences, roughly 27% appearing once. Germline CDR1 reads DFQATT; CDR2 reads SNEGSKA (reference sequence). The CDR3 is 13 residues long. V dropped 6 bases and J dropped 4 bases, with 15 bases sitting between them. The rearrangement uses TRBV20-1 and TRBJ1-1, with D perhaps matching TRBD1 (6 bases). This clonotype was sampled from a woman in her 30s in good health. The sample was blood. DNA of the CDR3: TGCAGTGCAATGACAGGTCCGGGCACTGAAGCTTTCTTT. Residues: CSAMTGPGTEAFF.